This TCR beta chain comes out of a study of CD8+CD57+ T cells in acquired aplastic anemia. Study summary: Around 3.5 ug was the average amount of DNA from sorted CD4+ and CD8+ cells. Healthy donor CD4+ samples were sequenced to a depth that averaged approximately 9.9 million reads.

General study points: Patients and controls were not found to differ significantly in CD8+ Simpson's diversity. A set of more than 25 CD8+ CDR3 sequences was shared between patients and controls, and these sequences appeared highly expressed in patients.

Template material for TCR beta VDJ and CDR3 profiling consisted of genomic DNA. Each CDR3 protein is one row after TCRdb ran MiXCR on the reads. The sample shows about 190,000 distinct CDR3 sequences, about 53% of them seen only once. As regards this clonotype: Its antigen is not known.

Sequencing used sorted CD4+, CD8+, or CD8+CD57+ T cells (not recorded which) from PBMCs. This clonotype originated in a human donor in good health, serving as a control.

The CDR3 DNA reads TGTACCTCAGGGACAGGGGACTACGAGCAGTACTTC. It encodes CTSGTGDYEQYF. The V and J genes are TRBV6-5 and TRBJ2-7; 10 positions match TRBD1. CDR3 length equals 12 residues. CDR1 is MNHEY and CDR2 is SVGAGI in the germline V gene.